This entry lists 24 T cell receptor beta chains sequenced from one sample in a study of graft-versus-host responses after intestinal transplantation. Libraries were prepared by immunoSEQ multiplex PCR; TCRdb keeps only in-frame clonotypes and omits some of them. This sample has more than 95,000 clones, with 90% found just once. These receptors have no identified antigens. The sequencing used unstimulated CD4+ T cells sorted from spleen or lymph node cells, collected before intestinal transplant. Receptors were obtained from a human donor who received an intestinal transplant.

This chain connects TRBV5-6 to TRBJ2-7; the D gene is possibly TRBD2 (5 bases). This CDR3 region has 11 residues. V was trimmed by 4 bases and J by 5 bases, leaving 7 bases between them. CDR1 is SGHDT and CDR2 is YYEEEE in the germline V gene. The CDR3 sequence is CASSLGDEQYF. CDR3 in DNA: TGTGCCAGCAGCCTCGGGGACGAGCAGTACTTC.

V usage is TRBV5-1 and J usage is TRBJ2-6; 9 nucleotides align to TRBD1. This CDR3 spans 17 amino acids. Germline V gene sequence: CDR1 SGHRS, CDR2 YFSETQ. Germline trimming cut 4 bases from V and 1 base from J; bases unmatched to any gene: 6. For the CDR3, the DNA is TGCGCCAGCAGCCCCCGACAGGGGGAGTCTGGGGCCAACGTCCTGACTTTC. Translation gives CASSPRQGESGANVLTF.

V is TRBV7-9 and J is TRBJ2-5, with a tentative D call TRBD2 (6 bases). The end of the DNA fits TRBJ2-7 better, so the J call may be wrong. This CDR3 contains 15 residues. Germline V gene lookup returns CDR1 SEHNR and CDR2 FQNEAQ (reference sequence). CDR3 protein: CASSRGGIPFYEQYF. CDR3 sequence (DNA): TGTGCCAGCAGTAGAGGCGGGATCCCTTTTTACGAGCAGTACTTC.

The V call is TRBV5-4, the J call TRBJ2-2; a weak D match, TRBD2 (6 bases). Germline V gene lookup returns CDR1 SGHNT and CDR2 YYREEE (reference sequence). This CDR3 region has 16 residues. V gave up 0 bases and J gave up 7 bases, with 16 bases separating them. The DNA of the CDR3 is TGTGCCAGCAGCTTGGTTTCAGGGACTTCAGGCGGGGAGCTGTTTTTT. As protein: CASSLVSGTSGGELFF.

In this sample, this clone turned up once. The V gene is TRBV5-1, the J gene TRBJ1-1; 7 bases are a match to TRBD1. The CDR3 covers 14 residues. V lost 7 bases and J lost 0; bases outside the gene matches: 6. Germline loops: CDR1 SGHRS, CDR2 YFSETQ. DNA of the CDR3: TGCGCCAGCGGTATGGACAGGATGAACACTGAAGCTTTCTTT. Translated: CASGMDRMNTEAFF.

J is TRBJ2-3 and V is TRBV27; D is perhaps TRBD2 (5 bases). The germline V and J ends were trimmed by 6 bases and 1 base, with 11 bases remaining between them. Germline CDR1 MNHEY, CDR2 SMNVEV (reference sequence). The CDR3 spans 14 residues. The CDR3 loop reads CASSRRDGTDTQYF. The CDR3 nucleotides read TGTGCCAGCAGCCGACGGGATGGCACAGATACGCAGTATTTT.

V gene TRBV6-1 combines with J gene TRBJ2-1; D call uncertain. CDR3 length: 14 residues. CDR1 and CDR2 (germline): MNHNS, SASEGT. Trimming removed 7 bases at V and 6 bases at J, with 16 bases between. CDR3 protein: CASTAATLSNEQFF. Written as DNA, the CDR3 is TGTGCCAGCACCGCCGCGACTCTTTCCAATGAGCAGTTCTTC.

The chain recombines TRBV4-1 with TRBJ2-3; 14 bases match TRBD2. V lost 3 bases, J lost 2 bases, and 4 bases stayed unmatched. The CDR3 contains 17 residues. Germline lookup yields CDR1 MGHRA and CDR2 YSYEKL. The CDR3 coding sequence is TGCGCCAGCAGCCACGGGACTAGCGGGGGTGTCACAGATACGCAGTATTTT. It translates to CASSHGTSGGVTDTQYF.

The rearrangement joins TRBV19 to TRBJ2-5; the match to TRBD2 covers 7 bases. CDR1 LNHDA and CDR2 SQIVND come from the germline V gene (reference sequence). The junction had 20 bases not matched to a gene; V was cut back by 5 bases and J by 2 bases. CDR3 length: 19 residues. The CDR3 is CASSFAWVAGEVGQETQYF. CDR3 DNA sequence: TGTGCCAGTAGTTTCGCCTGGGTGGCGGGAGAGGTAGGGCAAGAGACCCAGTACTTC.

The chain recombines TRBV28 with TRBJ2-7; TRBD2 aligns across 7 bases. Germline loops: CDR1 MDHEN, CDR2 SYDVKM. The CDR3 covers 17 residues. V lost 1 base to trimming and J lost 7 bases; unmatched junction nucleotides: 16. The DNA of the CDR3 is TGTGCCAGCAGTTTATCCCTCTCGGCTAGCGGATCTAGTGAGCAGTACTTC. Translated, it gives CASSLSLSASGSSEQYF. Looking up the rest from reference TRBV28 and TRBJ2-7 gives the full variable domain: DVKVTQSSRYLVKRTGEKVFLECVQDMDHENMFWYRQDPGLGLRLIYFSYDVKMKEKGDIPEGYSVSREKKERFSLILESASTNQTSMYLCASSLSLSASGSSEQYFGPGTRLTVT.

This clone was recorded only once. The genes are TRBV18 and TRBJ2-5; possible D gene TRBD1, 6 bases. Germline V CDR1 and CDR2: KGHSH, LQKENI. Deletions cut 4 bases from V and 2 bases from J, with 14 bases between. The CDR3 covers 15 residues. The CDR3 DNA follows: TGTGCCAGCTCACAGCTACGGACAGAACAAGAGACCCAGTACTTC. Amino acid sequence: CASSQLRTEQETQYF.

CDR3: CASSRDTYNEQFF. Here the CDR3 DNA reads TGTGCCAGCAGCCGGGACACCTACAATGAGCAGTTCTTC. V gene TRBV6-5 combines with J gene TRBJ2-1; weak D call: TRBD1 (6 bases). Germline V lookup: CDR1 MNHEY, CDR2 SVGAGI. The V end lost 6 bases, the J end lost 2 bases, and 8 bases lay between the germline ends. CDR3 length: 13 residues.

The V gene is TRBV30, the J gene TRBJ2-1; D call uncertain. CDR1 is GTSNPN and CDR2 is SVGIG in the germline V gene (reference sequence). The CDR3 is 12 residues long. V lost 2 bases, J lost 8 bases, and 10 bases lay in between. The CDR3 sequence: CAWSPTLHEQFF. The CDR3 bases are TGTGCCTGGAGTCCCACCCTACATGAGCAGTTCTTC.

Only one count was recorded for this clone. The J gene is TRBJ2-1, the V gene TRBV5-1, with 9 bases that match TRBD2. Germline CDR1 and CDR2: SGHRS and YFSETQ. The CDR3 has 14 amino acids. With V trimmed by 7 bases and J by 4 bases, 6 bases remained unmatched. CDR3: CASRLAGSYNEQFF. CDR3 sequence (DNA): TGCGCCAGCCGCCTAGCGGGGTCTTACAATGAGCAGTTCTTC.

This rearrangement joins TRBV6-5 to TRBJ2-5; D unresolved. The V and J ends lost 1 base and 2 bases respectively, with 5 bases between them. The CDR3 extends over 13 amino acids. Germline V lookup: CDR1 MNHEY, CDR2 SVGAGI. CDR3 region: CASSYYRQETQYF. The CDR3 DNA sequence: TGTGCCAGCAGTTACTATAGACAAGAGACCCAGTACTTC.

The gene calls are TRBV11-2 and TRBJ1-2, with 7 bases aligning to TRBD1. The CDR3 is 15 amino acids. V was clipped by 6 bases and J by 5 bases; unmatched bases: 12. The germline gives CDR1 SGHAT, CDR2 FQNNGV. CDR3 in DNA: TGTGCCAGCAGACAAGACAGGGTAGTGTGGTATGGCTACACCTTC. It codes for CASRQDRVVWYGYTF.

This sequence joins TRBV7-9 and TRBJ2-3; 9 bases match TRBD1. The CDR3 spans 15 residues. V dropped 1 base and J dropped 6; count of bases not matched to a gene: 5. The germline gives CDR1 SEHNR, CDR2 FQNEAQ (reference sequence). The CDR3 DNA reads TGTGCCAGCAGCTTAGTGGGACAGGGTTCGGATACGCAGTATTTT. It encodes CASSLVGQGSDTQYF.

This clone was observed a handful of times. The chain uses TRBV15 and TRBJ2-5; a possible D gene is TRBD1 (6 bases). V gave up 5 bases and J gave up 2 bases, with 15 bases separating them. The CDR3 consists of 15 residues. Germline assignment: CDR1 LNHNV and CDR2 YYDKDF (reference sequence). This CDR3 is CATSGQTGPQETQYF. The CDR3 region has the DNA TGTGCCACCAGCGGCCAGACAGGCCCGCAAGAGACCCAGTACTTC.

CDR3 residues: CASSSRQTHTEAFF. For the CDR3, the DNA is TGTGCCAGCAGCTCCCGACAGACCCACACTGAAGCTTTCTTT. The chain has TRBV7-9 and TRBJ1-1; D might be TRBD1 (5 bases). Trimming removed 4 bases from V and 3 bases from J, with 12 bases in between. Germline V gives CDR1 SEHNR, CDR2 FQNEAQ (reference sequence). CDR3 size: 14 residues.

This clone appeared once. The chain joins TRBV18 to TRBJ2-2, with 8 bases matching TRBD1. The CDR3 covers 14 residues. V lost 4 bases to trimming and J lost 4 bases; unmatched junction nucleotides: 2. The germline V gene encodes CDR1 KGHSH and CDR2 LQKENI. The CDR3 DNA follows: TGTGCCAGCTCACGGGACAGGTCCACCGGGGAGCTGTTTTTT. This sequence encodes CASSRDRSTGELFF.

The chain carries TRBV5-4 and TRBJ2-5; 15 positions agree with TRBD2. This CDR3 has 19 amino acids. Germline CDR1 SGHNT, CDR2 YYREEE (reference sequence). Trimming cost V 0 bases and J 4 bases; bases outside gene matches: 10. The chain's CDR3 is CASSLGRTSGGAIPETQYF. The CDR3 DNA reads TGTGCCAGCAGCTTGGGTCGGACTAGCGGGGGGGCAATACCAGAGACCCAGTACTTC.

V is TRBV5-1 and J is TRBJ1-4; no reliable D call. The CDR3 has 14 amino acids. Germline loops: CDR1 SGHRS, CDR2 YFSETQ. Trimming took off 3 bases at V and 7 bases at J, with 13 bases between the two ends. CDR3 nucleotides: TGCGCCAGCAGCTCGTCTGGGTCGGGTGAAAAACTGTTTTTT. It translates to CASSSSGSGEKLFF.

The chain employs TRBV11-1 and TRBJ1-4; D gene unclear. V was trimmed by 2 bases and J by 5 bases, leaving 12 bases between them. The CDR3 contains 15 residues. The germline CDR1 and CDR2 sequences are SGHAT and FQDESV (reference sequence). CDR3 sequence reads: CASSLRRSPNEKLFF. DNA for the CDR3: TGTGCCAGCAGCTTAAGACGGAGCCCAAATGAAAAACTGTTTTTT.

The chain links TRBV27 to TRBJ1-1; 9 nucleotides match TRBD1. This CDR3 is 15 amino acids long. The J segment lost 4 bases and the V segment lost 2 bases, leaving 5 bases of the junction unmatched. Germline CDR1 and CDR2: MNHEY and SMNVEV (reference sequence). CDR3 sequence reads: CASSLVGQGSTEAFF. CDR3 nucleotide sequence: TGTGCCAGCAGTTTAGTGGGACAGGGAAGCACTGAAGCTTTCTTT.